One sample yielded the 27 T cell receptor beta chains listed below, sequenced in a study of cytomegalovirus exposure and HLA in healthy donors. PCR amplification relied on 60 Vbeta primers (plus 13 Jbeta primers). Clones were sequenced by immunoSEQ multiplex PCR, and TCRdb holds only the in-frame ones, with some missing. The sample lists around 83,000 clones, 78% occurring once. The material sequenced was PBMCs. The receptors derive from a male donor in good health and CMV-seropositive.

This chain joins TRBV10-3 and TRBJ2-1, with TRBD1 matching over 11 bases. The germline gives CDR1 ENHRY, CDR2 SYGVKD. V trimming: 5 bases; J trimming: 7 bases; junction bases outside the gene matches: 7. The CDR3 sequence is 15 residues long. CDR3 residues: CAISRDRGGVNEQFF. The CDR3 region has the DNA TGTGCCATCAGTCGGGACAGGGGGGGAGTGAATGAGCAGTTCTTC.

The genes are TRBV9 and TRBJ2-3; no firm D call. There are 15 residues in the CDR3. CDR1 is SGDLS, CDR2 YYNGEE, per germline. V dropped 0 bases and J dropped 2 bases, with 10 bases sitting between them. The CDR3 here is CASSVGAGTTDTQYF. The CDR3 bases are TGTGCCAGCAGCGTAGGTGCAGGAACCACAGATACGCAGTATTTT.

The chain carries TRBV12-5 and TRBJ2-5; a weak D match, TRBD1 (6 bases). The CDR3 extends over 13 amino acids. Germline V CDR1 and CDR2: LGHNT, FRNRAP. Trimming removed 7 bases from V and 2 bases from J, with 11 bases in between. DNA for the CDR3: TGTGCTAGTGTCAGGGGTTCACAAGAGACCCAGTACTTC. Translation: CASVRGSQETQYF.

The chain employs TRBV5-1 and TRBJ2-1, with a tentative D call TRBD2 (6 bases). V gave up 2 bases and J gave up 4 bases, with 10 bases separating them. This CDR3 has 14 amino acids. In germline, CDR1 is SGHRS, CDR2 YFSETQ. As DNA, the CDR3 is TGCGCCAGCAGCTTATGGGAGGATTACAATGAGCAGTTCTTC. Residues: CASSLWEDYNEQFF.

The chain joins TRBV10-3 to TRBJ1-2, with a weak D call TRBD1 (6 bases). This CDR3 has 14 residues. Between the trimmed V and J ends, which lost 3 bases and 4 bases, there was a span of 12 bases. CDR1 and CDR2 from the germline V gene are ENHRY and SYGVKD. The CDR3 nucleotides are TGTGCCATCAGTGATACAGGGTCCGGCTATGGCTACACCTTC. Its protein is CAISDTGSGYGYTF.

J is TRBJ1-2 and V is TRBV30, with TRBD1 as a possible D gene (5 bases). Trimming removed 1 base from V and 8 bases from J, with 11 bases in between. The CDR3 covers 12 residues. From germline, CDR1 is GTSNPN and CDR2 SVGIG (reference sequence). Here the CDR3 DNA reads TGTGCCTGGAGTGAAGGGAGGGGCGGCTACACCTTC. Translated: CAWSEGRGGYTF.

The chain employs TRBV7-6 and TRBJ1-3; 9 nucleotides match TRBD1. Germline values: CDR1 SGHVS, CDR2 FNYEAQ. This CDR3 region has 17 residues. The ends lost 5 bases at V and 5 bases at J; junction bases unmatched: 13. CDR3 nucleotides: TGTGCCAGCAGCACTACCGTGACAGGGGGAGTAAGAAACACCATATATTTT. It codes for CASSTTVTGGVRNTIYF.

This CDR3 is CASSLGLAGGYEQYF. The CDR3 DNA reads TGTGCCAGCAGTCTGGGACTAGCGGGCGGCTACGAGCAGTACTTC. The gene calls are TRBV27 and TRBJ2-7; 12 bases are a match to TRBD2. The CDR3 contains 15 residues. V lost 5 bases to trimming and J lost 3 bases; unmatched junction nucleotides: 5. Looked up from germline, CDR1 is MNHEY and CDR2 is SMNVEV (reference sequence).

The CDR3 spells CASSSGDWEEKLFF. The CDR3 region has the DNA TGTGCCAGCAGTTCAGGGGATTGGGAAGAAAAACTGTTTTTT. This chain joins TRBV7-9 and TRBJ1-4; a weak D match, TRBD1 (6 bases). V was shortened by 6 bases and J by 8 bases, with 16 bases between the two germline ends. There are 14 residues in the CDR3. Germline assignment: CDR1 SEHNR and CDR2 FQNEAQ (reference sequence).

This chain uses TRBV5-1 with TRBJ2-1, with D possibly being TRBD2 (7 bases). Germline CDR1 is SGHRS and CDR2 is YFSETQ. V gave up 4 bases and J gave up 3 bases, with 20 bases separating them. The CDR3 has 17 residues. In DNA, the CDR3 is TGCGCCAGCAGCATAACCCCTGGGGGGGGCAACTACAATGAGCAGTTCTTC. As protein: CASSITPGGGNYNEQFF.

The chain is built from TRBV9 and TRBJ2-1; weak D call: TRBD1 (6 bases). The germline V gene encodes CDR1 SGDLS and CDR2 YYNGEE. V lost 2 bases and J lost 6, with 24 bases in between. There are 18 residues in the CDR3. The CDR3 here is CASSVQDPAGAQINEQFF. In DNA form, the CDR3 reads TGTGCCAGCAGCGTGCAGGACCCGGCAGGGGCCCAAATCAATGAGCAGTTCTTC. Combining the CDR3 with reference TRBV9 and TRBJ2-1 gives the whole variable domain DSGVTQTPKHLITATGQRVTLRCSPRSGDLSVYWYQQSLDQGLQFLIQYYNGEERAKGNILERFSAQQFPDLHSELNLSSLELGDSALYFCASSVQDPAGAQINEQFFGPGTRLTVL.

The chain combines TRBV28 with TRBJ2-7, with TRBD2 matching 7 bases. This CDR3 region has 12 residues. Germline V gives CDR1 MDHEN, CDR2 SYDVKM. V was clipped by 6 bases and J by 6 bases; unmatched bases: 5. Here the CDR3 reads CASSHGGGEQYF. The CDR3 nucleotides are TGTGCCAGCAGCCATGGGGGGGGCGAGCAGTACTTC.

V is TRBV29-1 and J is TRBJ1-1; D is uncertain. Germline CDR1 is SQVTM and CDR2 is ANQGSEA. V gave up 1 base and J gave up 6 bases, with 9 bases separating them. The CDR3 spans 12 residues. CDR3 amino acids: CSVEVGVAEAFF. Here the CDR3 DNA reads TGCAGCGTTGAAGTCGGAGTAGCTGAAGCTTTCTTT.

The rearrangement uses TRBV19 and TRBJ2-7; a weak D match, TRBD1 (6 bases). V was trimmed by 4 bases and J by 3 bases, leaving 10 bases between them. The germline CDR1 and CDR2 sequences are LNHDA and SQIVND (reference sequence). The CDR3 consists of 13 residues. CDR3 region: CASSRTASYEQYF. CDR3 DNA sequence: TGTGCCAGTAGTAGGACAGCTAGCTACGAGCAGTACTTC.

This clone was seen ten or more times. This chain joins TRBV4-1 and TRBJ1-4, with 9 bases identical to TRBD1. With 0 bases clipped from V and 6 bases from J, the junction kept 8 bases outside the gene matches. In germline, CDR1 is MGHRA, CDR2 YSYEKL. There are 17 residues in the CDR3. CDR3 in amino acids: CASSQDAQGAQHEKLFF. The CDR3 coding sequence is TGCGCCAGCAGCCAAGACGCACAGGGGGCGCAACATGAAAAACTGTTTTTT.

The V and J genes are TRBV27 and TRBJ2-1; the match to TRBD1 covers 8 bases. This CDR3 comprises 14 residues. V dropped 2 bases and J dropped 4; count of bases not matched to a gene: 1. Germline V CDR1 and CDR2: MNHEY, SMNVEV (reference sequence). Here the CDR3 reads CASSLQGAYNEQFF. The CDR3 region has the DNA TGTGCCAGCAGTTTACAGGGGGCGTACAATGAGCAGTTCTTC.

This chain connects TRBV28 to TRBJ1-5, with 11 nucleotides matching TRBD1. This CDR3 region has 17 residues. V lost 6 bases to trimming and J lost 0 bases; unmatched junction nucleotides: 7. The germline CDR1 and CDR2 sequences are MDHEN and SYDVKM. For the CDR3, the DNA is TGTGCCAGCAGCTATAGGGACAGGGGGTATAGCAATCAGCCCCAGCATTTT. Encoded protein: CASSYRDRGYSNQPQHF. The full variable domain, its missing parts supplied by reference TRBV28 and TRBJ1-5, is DVKVTQSSRYLVKRTGEKVFLECVQDMDHENMFWYRQDPGLGLRLIYFSYDVKMKEKGDIPEGYSVSREKKERFSLILESASTNQTSMYLCASSYRDRGYSNQPQHFGDGTRLSIL.

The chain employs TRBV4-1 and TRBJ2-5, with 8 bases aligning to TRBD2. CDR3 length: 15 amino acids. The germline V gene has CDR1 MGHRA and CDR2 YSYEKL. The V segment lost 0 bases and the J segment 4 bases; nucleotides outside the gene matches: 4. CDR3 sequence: CASSQEELAAETQYF. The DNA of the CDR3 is TGCGCCAGCAGCCAAGAGGAACTAGCGGCAGAGACCCAGTACTTC.

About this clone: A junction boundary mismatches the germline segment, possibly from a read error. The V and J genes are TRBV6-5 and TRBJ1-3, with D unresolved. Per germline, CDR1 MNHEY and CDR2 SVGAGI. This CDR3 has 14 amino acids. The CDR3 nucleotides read TGTGCCAGCAGTAACTCGAACGGGGGAAACACCATATATTTT. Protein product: CASSNSNGGNTIYF.

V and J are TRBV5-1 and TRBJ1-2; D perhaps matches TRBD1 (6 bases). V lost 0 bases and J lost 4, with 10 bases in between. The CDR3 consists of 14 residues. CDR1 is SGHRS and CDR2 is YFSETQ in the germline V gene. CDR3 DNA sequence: TGCGCCAGCAGCTTGGGGACAGCTGGCTATGGCTACACCTTC. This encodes CASSLGTAGYGYTF.

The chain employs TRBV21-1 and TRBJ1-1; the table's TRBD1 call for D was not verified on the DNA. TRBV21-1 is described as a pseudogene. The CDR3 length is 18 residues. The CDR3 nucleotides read TGTGCCAGCAGCAAAGGAGAAACGAAAACAGGGCGAATCACTGAAGCTTTCTTT. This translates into CASSKGETKTGRITEAFF.

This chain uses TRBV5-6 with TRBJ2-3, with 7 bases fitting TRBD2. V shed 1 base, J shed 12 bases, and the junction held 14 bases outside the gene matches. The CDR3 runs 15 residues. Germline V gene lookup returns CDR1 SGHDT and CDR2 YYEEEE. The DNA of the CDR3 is TGTGCCAGCAGCTTGTCGGTAAACGCGGGAGAGGTCCAGTATTTT. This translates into CASSLSVNAGEVQYF. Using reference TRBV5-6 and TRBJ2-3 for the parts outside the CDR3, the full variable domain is DAGVTQSPTHLIKTRGQQVTLRCSPKSGHDTVSWYQQALGQGPQFIFQYYEEEERQRGNFPDRFSGHQFPNYSSELNVNALLLGDSALYLCASSLSVNAGEVQYFGPGTRLTVL.

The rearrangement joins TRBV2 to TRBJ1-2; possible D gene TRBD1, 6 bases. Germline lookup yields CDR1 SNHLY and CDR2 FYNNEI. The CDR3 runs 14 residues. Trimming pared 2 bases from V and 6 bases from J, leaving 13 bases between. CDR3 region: CASSELVTGDGYTF. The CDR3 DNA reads TGTGCCAGCAGTGAACTTGTGACAGGAGATGGCTACACCTTC.

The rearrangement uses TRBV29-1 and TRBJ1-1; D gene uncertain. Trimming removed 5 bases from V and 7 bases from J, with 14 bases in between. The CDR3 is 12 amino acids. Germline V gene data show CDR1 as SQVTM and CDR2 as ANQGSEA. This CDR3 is CSVRGWGSEAFF. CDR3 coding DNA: TGCAGCGTTCGGGGATGGGGAAGTGAAGCTTTCTTT.

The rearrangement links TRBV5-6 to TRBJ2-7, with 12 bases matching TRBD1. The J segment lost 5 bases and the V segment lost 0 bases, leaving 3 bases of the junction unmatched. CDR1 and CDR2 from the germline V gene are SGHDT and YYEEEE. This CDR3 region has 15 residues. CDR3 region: CASSLDRDRGHEQYF. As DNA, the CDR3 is TGTGCCAGCAGCTTGGATAGGGACAGGGGGCACGAGCAGTACTTC.

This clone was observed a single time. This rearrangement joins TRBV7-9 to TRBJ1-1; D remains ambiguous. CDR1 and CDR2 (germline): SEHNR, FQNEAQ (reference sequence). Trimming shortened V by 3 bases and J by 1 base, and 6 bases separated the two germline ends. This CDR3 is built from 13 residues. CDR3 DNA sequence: TGTGCCAGCAGCTTCGGGGAGAACACTGAAGCTTTCTTT. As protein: CASSFGENTEAFF.

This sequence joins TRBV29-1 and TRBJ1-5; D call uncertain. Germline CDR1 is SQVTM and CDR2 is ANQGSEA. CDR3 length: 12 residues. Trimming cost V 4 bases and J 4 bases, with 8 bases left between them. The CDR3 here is CSVGDGNQPQHF. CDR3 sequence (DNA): TGCAGCGTTGGAGACGGGAATCAGCCCCAGCATTTT.